Listed below are T cell receptor beta chains from one sample, sequenced in a study of T-cell memory formation after mild COVID-19. TCRdb analysed the 5' RACE reads with MiXCR anew, one entry per CDR3 protein. The sample holds 350,000 to 450,000 distinct CDR3 sequences, roughly 24% seen once. The sequenced sample consisted of PBMCs or a T cell subset sorted from them (not recorded which). The receptors here all came from an adult woman who had mild COVID-19 (a few samples of this study predate the infection). Cell type and time point are not known. Both conserved end residues are part of each CDR3. A D gene is named only where the DNA matches it firmly. Size is stated for part of the rows, as once, few or many counts, or as a class when the clone is expanded.

clone size	V gene	D gene	J gene	CDR3 protein	CDR3 DNA
.	TRBV12-3/TRBV12-4	.	TRBJ1-1	CASTEGAANTEAFF	TGTGCCAGCACGGAAGGGGCGGCGAACACTGAAGCTTTCTTT
.	TRBV5-1	TRBD1	TRBJ1-1	CASSRELGQSGTEAFF	TGCGCCAGCAGTCGAGAATTGGGACAGTCGGGCACTGAAGCTTTCTTT
few	TRBV7-9	.	TRBJ2-1	CASSQGIGKLGDNEQFF	TGTGCCAGCAGCCAGGGGATTGGGAAACTAGGGGACAATGAGCAGTTCTTC
.	TRBV7-3	.	TRBJ2-2	CASSLITGPNTGELFF	TGTGCCAGCAGCTTAATTACGGGACCGAACACCGGGGAGCTGTTTTTT
.	TRBV7-9	TRBD1	TRBJ1-2	CASSSGQGWLDGYTF	TGTGCCAGCAGCTCCGGACAGGGGTGGTTGGATGGCTACACCTTC
few	TRBV2	.	TRBJ2-2	CASSEVDTGELFF	TGTGCCAGCAGTGAAGTGGACACCGGGGAGCTGTTTTTT
many	TRBV6-6	.	TRBJ2-2	CASAAGVTGELFF	TGTGCCAGCGCCGCCGGCGTCACCGGGGAGCTGTTTTTT
.	TRBV29-1	.	TRBJ2-6	CSVFDWTSGANVLTF	TGCAGCGTTTTTGACTGGACCTCTGGGGCCAACGTCCTGACTTTC
few	TRBV27	.	TRBJ1-1	CASKPHTDSTEAFF	TGTGCCAGCAAGCCACATACGGACAGCACTGAAGCTTTCTTT
few	TRBV25-1	TRBD2	TRBJ2-7	CASMGTSGVGEQYF	TGTGCCAGCATGGGGACTAGCGGCGTTGGAGAGCAGTACTTC
few	TRBV5-1	.	TRBJ1-6	CASSAIGSGNSPLHF	TGCGCCAGCAGCGCAATAGGGAGCGGTAATTCACCCCTCCACTTT
few	TRBV4-1	.	TRBJ1-1	CASSQDWGEFPVNTEAFF	TGCGCCAGCAGCCAAGATTGGGGGGAATTTCCGGTGAACACTGAAGCTTTCTTT
.	TRBV3-1	.	TRBJ2-2	CASRPLGAPAGELFF	TGTGCCAGTAGACCCTTGGGGGCCCCAGCCGGCGAGCTGTTTTTT
few	TRBV19	.	TRBJ1-2	CASNGAGVNYGYTF	TGTGCCAGTAATGGAGCAGGGGTTAACTATGGCTACACCTTC
.	TRBV5-1	.	TRBJ2-3	CASSLGVVSTDTQYF	TGCGCCAGCAGCTTGGGGGTAGTAAGCACAGATACGCAGTATTTT
.	TRBV11-2	.	TRBJ2-7	CASSLVVGSYEQYF	TGTGCCAGCAGCTTAGTTGTCGGGAGCTACGAGCAGTACTTC
.	TRBV3-1	.	TRBJ2-1	CASSQDWGDEQFF	TGTGCCAGCAGCCAAGATTGGGGGGATGAGCAGTTCTTC